This T cell receptor beta chain was recorded in a study of blood T cell repertoires in COVID-19. Study-level background: Sample material is recorded as cDNA or gDNA derived from T cells, B-cell-depleted T cells, or PBMCs.

Seattle's enrolled individuals joined amid active infection and were then monitored longitudinally. The CDR3 is 12 amino acids. V was pared by 5 bases and J by 10 bases, with 12 bases between. Germline V gene sequence: CDR1 LNHDA, CDR2 SQIVND (reference sequence). Data came from immunoSEQ multiplex PCR; TCRdb stores just in-frame clones and leaves some out. The sample lists roughly 190,000 clones, around four fifths occurring once. The chain couples TRBV19 to TRBJ2-1; a possible D gene is TRBD2 (5 bases). Material: peripheral blood. This receptor was taken from an older woman with COVID-19, enrolled during active disease. CDR3 in amino acids: CASSPIRREQFF. The CDR3 DNA reads TGTGCCAGTAGTCCGATAAGGAGGGAGCAGTTCTTC.